A single sample is the source of the 32 T cell receptor beta chains below, sequenced in a study of blood T cell repertoires in COVID-19. TCRdb's table, derived via immunoSEQ multiplex PCR, lists solely in-frame clones and lacks some. This table holds 300,000 to 400,000 clones, roughly 88% found once. The sample taken for sequencing was peripheral blood. The receptor set was obtained from a woman aged 45 to 65 with active or convalescent COVID-19.

V and J are TRBV5-1 and TRBJ1-6; a possible D gene is TRBD1 (5 bases). This CDR3 is 15 amino acids long. In germline, CDR1 is SGHRS, CDR2 YFSETQ. V lost 0 bases to trimming and J lost 10 bases, with 14 bases between them. The CDR3 is CASSLVIRGLSPLHF. CDR3 coding DNA: TGCGCCAGCAGCTTGGTGATCCGGGGGTTGTCACCCCTCCACTTT. Together with reference TRBV5-1 and TRBJ1-6, the CDR3 gives the full variable domain: KAGVTQTPRYLIKTRGQQVTLSCSPISGHRSVSWYQQTPGQGLQFLFEYFSETQRNKGNFPGRFSGRQFSNSRSEMNVSTLELGDSALYLCASSLVIRGLSPLHFGNGTRLTVT.

This clone has a single count. The chain combines TRBV21-1 with TRBJ1-1. TRBV21-1 is a pseudogene locus. This CDR3 has 11 amino acids. CDR3 protein: CASRPGTEAFF. The CDR3, as DNA: TGTGCCAGCAGGCCGGGAACTGAAGCTTTCTTT.

The V gene is TRBV19, the J gene TRBJ2-2, with 14 bases lining up with TRBD2. J lost 3 bases, V lost 9 bases, and 6 bases had no gene match. The CDR3 consists of 16 residues. From germline, CDR1 is LNHDA and CDR2 SQIVND (reference sequence). In DNA form, the CDR3 reads TGTGCCAGCGGGACTAGCGGGAGTGTCGACACCGGGGAGCTGTTTTTT. Its translation: CASGTSGSVDTGELFF.

The rearrangement joins TRBV5-8 to TRBJ1-4; D is unclear. The CDR3 contains 14 residues. CDR1 is SGHTS and CDR2 is YDEGEE in the germline V gene. Trimming pared 2 bases from V and 3 bases from J, leaving 8 bases between. DNA of the CDR3: TGTGCCAGCAGCTTACCGGGGTCTAATGAAAAACTGTTTTTT. This gives the protein CASSLPGSNEKLFF.

The rearrangement links TRBV7-9 to TRBJ2-7, with 7 bases that match TRBD1. CDR1 SEHNR and CDR2 FQNEAQ come from the germline V gene (reference sequence). Trimming removed 4 bases from V and 3 bases from J; junction bases left unmatched: 6. The CDR3 consists of 14 residues. The CDR3: CASSSSGTVYEQYF. The CDR3 DNA reads as TGTGCCAGCAGCTCCTCCGGGACAGTCTACGAGCAGTACTTC.

V is TRBV6-2 or TRBV6-3 and J is TRBJ1-5, with TRBD1 identical over 9 bases. Germline lookup yields CDR1 MNHEY and CDR2 SVGEGT. This CDR3 is built from 15 residues. V lost 6 bases, J lost 2 bases, and 5 bases stayed unmatched. CDR3 nucleotides: TGTGCCAGCAGCCTGGACAGGGGCGGCAATCAGCCCCAGCATTTT. It is translated as CASSLDRGGNQPQHF.

The chain recombines TRBV19 with TRBJ1-1; tentatively, D is TRBD1 (5 bases). V was pared by 0 bases and J by 5 bases, with 10 bases between. Germline-derived CDR1 and CDR2 are LNHDA and SQIVND (reference sequence). The CDR3 totals 14 residues. The CDR3 DNA reads TGTGCCAGTAGTATAGATCAGGGCTGGACTGAAGCTTTCTTT. Protein sequence: CASSIDQGWTEAFF.

The chain carries TRBV7-3 and TRBJ2-3, with 7 bases matching TRBD2. The trim removed 5 bases at V and 6 bases at J, leaving 11 bases unmatched. CDR1 is SGHTA and CDR2 is FQGTGA in the germline V gene. The CDR3 covers 15 residues. The CDR3 DNA is TGTGCCAGCAGCCTTATCGCGGGAGCTGCGGATACGCAGTATTTT. Protein sequence: CASSLIAGAADTQYF.

This chain connects TRBV4-2 to TRBJ2-5; TRBD2 matches at 11 bases. The CDR3 runs to 19 residues. The germline V gene encodes CDR1 LGHNA and CDR2 YNFKEQ. Trimming at V came to 0 bases and at J to 1 base, leaving 10 bases not matched to a gene. CDR3 amino acids: CASSQDTTVAGGLQETQYF. For the CDR3, the DNA is TGTGCCAGCAGCCAAGATACGACCGTAGCGGGAGGGCTCCAAGAGACCCAGTACTTC.

V is TRBV7-9 and J is TRBJ1-1, with D hard to call. V was pared by 2 bases and J by 1 base, with 8 bases between. Germline loops: CDR1 SEHNR, CDR2 FQNEAQ (reference sequence). The CDR3 covers 14 residues. The CDR3 loop is CASSLTDANTEAFF. Written as DNA, the CDR3 is TGTGCCAGCAGCTTAACAGACGCGAACACTGAAGCTTTCTTT.

V is TRBV28 and J is TRBJ2-3, with 14 bases aligning to TRBD2. The length of the CDR3 is 17 residues. The junction had 9 bases not matched to a gene; V was cut back by 4 bases and J by 6 bases. Germline V gives CDR1 MDHEN, CDR2 SYDVKM. The chain's CDR3 is CASSSRLAGGGRDTQYF. The CDR3, as DNA: TGTGCCAGCAGTTCCCGACTAGCGGGAGGGGGAAGGGATACGCAGTATTTT. Full variable domain (remainder filled in from reference TRBV28 and TRBJ2-3): DVKVTQSSRYLVKRTGEKVFLECVQDMDHENMFWYRQDPGLGLRLIYFSYDVKMKEKGDIPEGYSVSREKKERFSLILESASTNQTSMYLCASSSRLAGGGRDTQYFGPGTRLTVL.

V usage is TRBV5-1 and J usage is TRBJ2-3; 13 bases fit TRBD2. The germline gives CDR1 SGHRS, CDR2 YFSETQ. With V trimmed by 4 bases and J by 6 bases, 5 bases remained unmatched. The CDR3 length is 15 residues. The CDR3 loop reads CASSEGLAGRDTQYF. The CDR3 coding sequence is TGCGCCAGCAGCGAGGGACTAGCGGGAAGGGATACGCAGTATTTT. The full variable domain, completed using reference TRBV5-1 and TRBJ2-3, is KAGVTQTPRYLIKTRGQQVTLSCSPISGHRSVSWYQQTPGQGLQFLFEYFSETQRNKGNFPGRFSGRQFSNSRSEMNVSTLELGDSALYLCASSEGLAGRDTQYFGPGTRLTVL.

V is TRBV28 and J is TRBJ1-5; 9 nucleotides align to TRBD1. The CDR3 length is 15 residues. Germline-derived CDR1 and CDR2 are MDHEN and SYDVKM. V was clipped by 8 bases and J by 1 base; unmatched bases: 6. CDR3 coding DNA: TGTGCCAGCGTGGCCGGACAGGGGAGCAATCAGCCCCAGCATTTT. It translates to CASVAGQGSNQPQHF.

This chain joins TRBV19 and TRBJ2-1; D not resolved. With 0 bases removed from V and 0 bases from J, the gap between germline ends came to 6 bases. The CDR3 runs 15 residues. Germline-derived CDR1 and CDR2 are LNHDA and SQIVND (reference sequence). CDR3 loop: CASSIDRSSYNEQFF. CDR3 sequence (DNA): TGTGCCAGTAGTATAGACAGAAGCTCCTACAATGAGCAGTTCTTC. Combining the CDR3 with reference TRBV19 and TRBJ2-1 gives the whole variable domain DGGITQSPKYLFRKEGQNVTLSCEQNLNHDAMYWYRQDPGQGLRLIYYSQIVNDFQKGDIAEGYSVSREKKESFPLTVTSAQKNPTAFYLCASSIDRSSYNEQFFGPGTRLTVL.

The chain couples TRBV18 to TRBJ1-5, with D unresolved. The CDR3 spans 15 residues. The germline V gene has CDR1 KGHSH and CDR2 LQKENI. V gave up 0 bases and J gave up 2 bases, with 8 bases separating them. CDR3 residues: CASSPPSGGNQPQHF. CDR3 DNA: TGTGCCAGCTCACCACCAAGCGGGGGCAATCAGCCCCAGCATTTT.

This clone was observed a single time. The chain combines TRBV3-1 (or the pseudogene TRBV3-2) with TRBJ2-1; 7 nucleotides line up with TRBD2. CDR1 LGHDT and CDR2 YNNKEL come from the germline V gene (reference sequence). The CDR3 runs to 16 residues. The junction had 10 bases not matched to a gene; V was cut back by 4 bases and J by 4 bases. As DNA, the CDR3 is TGTGCCAGCAGCCCCCGGGGAGCGGGGACTTACAATGAGCAGTTCTTC. This sequence encodes CASSPRGAGTYNEQFF.

This clone showed up just a few times. The genes are TRBV4-3 and TRBJ2-3, with 7 bases lining up with TRBD2. CDR3 length equals 18 residues. V was pared by 0 bases and J by 0 bases, with 9 bases of the junction left unmatched. The germline gives CDR1 LGHNA, CDR2 YSLEER. The CDR3 nucleotides read TGCGCCAGCAGCCAAGATGTGGGAGCGGGGACTAGCACAGATACGCAGTATTTT. Amino acid sequence: CASSQDVGAGTSTDTQYF.

The chain has TRBV4-1 and TRBJ2-1; 8 bases agree with TRBD2. Germline CDR1 and CDR2: MGHRA and YSYEKL. The CDR3 has 16 amino acids. Trimming took 3 bases from V and 9 from J; bases not matched to a gene: 13. The CDR3, as DNA: TGCGCCAGCAGCCACCCCGCGGGGGGTAGAGGGGGTGAGCAGTTCTTC. Amino acid sequence: CASSHPAGGRGGEQFF.

The chain joins TRBV27 to TRBJ1-1; 7 nucleotides agree with TRBD1. The CDR3 is 13 residues long. V lost 4 bases, J lost 1 base, and 0 bases stayed unmatched. The V gene's germline CDR1 is MNHEY and CDR2 SMNVEV (reference sequence). The CDR3 bases are TGTGCCAGCAGTTACAGGGGGAACACTGAAGCTTTCTTT. Its translation: CASSYRGNTEAFF.

This clone was found once. The gene calls are TRBV3-1 (or the pseudogene TRBV3-2) and TRBJ1-5; TRBD1 might be the D (5 bases). This CDR3 has 14 amino acids. The V end lost 4 bases, the J end lost 2 bases, and 9 bases lay between the germline ends. The germline CDR1 and CDR2 sequences are LGHDT and YNNKEL (reference sequence). CDR3 DNA: TGTGCCAGCAGCCTGACAGCTGGCAATCAGCCCCAGCATTTT. It codes for CASSLTAGNQPQHF.

As to this clone: Other DNA sequences of this sample code for an identical CDR3. This chain links TRBV30 with TRBJ2-7, with a tentative D call TRBD2 (6 bases). Germline V gene sequence: CDR1 GTSNPN, CDR2 SVGIG (reference sequence). This CDR3 comprises 12 residues. Trimming removed 5 bases from V and 0 bases from J, with 8 bases in between. CDR3 amino acids: CAWGGSSYEQYF. The CDR3 bases are TGTGCCTGGGGGGGGAGCTCCTACGAGCAGTACTTC.

The J gene is TRBJ2-5, the V gene TRBV7-2; no clear D. CDR3 length: 12 residues. V lost 5 bases and J lost 7, with 11 bases in between. Germline V gives CDR1 SGHTA, CDR2 FQGNSA. The DNA of the CDR3 is TGTGCCAGCAGCCAAGAGCGTGGGACCCAGTACTTC. Translated, it gives CASSQERGTQYF.

This clone was observed once. This chain joins TRBV4-3 and TRBJ1-1; maybe TRBD1 (6 bases). V lost 1 base and J lost 4, with 22 bases in between. The CDR3 runs to 18 residues. CDR1 and CDR2 from the germline V gene are LGHNA and YSLEER. DNA of the CDR3: TGCGCCAGCAGCCAAGGGGCTGCGGCTCAGGGGAGGGGCACTGAAGCTTTCTTT. Translated, it gives CASSQGAAAQGRGTEAFF.

This chain uses TRBV7-6 with TRBJ2-3; 10 bases are a match to TRBD1. Trimming took 2 bases from V and 2 from J; bases not matched to a gene: 7. The CDR3 is 17 amino acids. Germline CDR1 reads SGHVS; CDR2 reads FNYEAQ. The CDR3 nucleotides are TGTGCCAGCAGCTTAACAATGGGACAGGGGTTCACAGATACGCAGTATTTT. Its translation is CASSLTMGQGFTDTQYF. The full variable domain, rest sourced from reference TRBV7-6 and TRBJ2-3, is GAGVSQSPRYKVTKRGQDVALRCDPISGHVSLYWYRQALGQGPEFLTYFNYEAQQDKSGLPNDRFSAERPEGSISTLTIQRTEQRDSAMYRCASSLTMGQGFTDTQYFGPGTRLTVL.

The chain recombines TRBV30 with TRBJ2-3; D gene ambiguous. This CDR3 comprises 14 residues. Per the germline V gene, CDR1 is GTSNPN and CDR2 is SVGIG (reference sequence). V dropped 2 bases and J dropped 2 bases, with 11 bases sitting between them. CDR3 region: CAWSSVRYTDTQYF. The CDR3, as DNA: TGTGCCTGGAGTTCGGTCCGCTACACAGATACGCAGTATTTT.

The chain has TRBV18 and TRBJ2-1; D is uncertain. The CDR3 extends over 12 amino acids. V was shortened by 4 bases and J by 5 bases, with 6 bases between the two germline ends. The germline gives CDR1 KGHSH, CDR2 LQKENI. CDR3 DNA: TGTGCCAGCTCACAACAGAACAATGAGCAGTTCTTC. Its protein is CASSQQNNEQFF.

The V gene is TRBV5-1, the J gene TRBJ2-7; D might be TRBD2 (5 bases). The length of the CDR3 is 15 residues. V was cut by 0 bases and J by 3 bases, with 13 bases left in between. CDR1 is SGHRS and CDR2 is YFSETQ in the germline V gene. CDR3 coding DNA: TGCGCCAGCAGCTTGGGGTCGGGGAACCACTACGAGCAGTACTTC. It codes for CASSLGSGNHYEQYF.

The chain joins TRBV4-2 to TRBJ2-1; the D is unclear. V lost 5 bases and J lost 8, with 16 bases in between. The CDR3 has 14 residues. Germline lookup yields CDR1 LGHNA and CDR2 YNFKEQ. The CDR3 region is CASSSSPSSDEQFF. In DNA, the CDR3 is TGTGCCAGCAGCTCAAGCCCCTCGTCCGATGAGCAGTTCTTC.

V usage is TRBV11-1 and J usage is TRBJ2-5, with D possibly TRBD1 on 5 matching bases. V lost 9 bases and J lost 1, with 15 bases in between. This CDR3 region has 14 residues. CDR1 and CDR2 from the germline V gene are SGHAT and FQDESV (reference sequence). CDR3 residues: CASTVPGPQETQYF. Written as DNA, the CDR3 is TGTGCCAGTACCGTCCCAGGGCCCCAAGAGACCCAGTACTTC.

The V call is TRBV7-9, the J call TRBJ1-4; 7 nucleotides line up with TRBD1. Unmatched junction bases numbered 12, after V lost 7 bases and J lost 7 bases. Germline CDR1 reads SEHNR; CDR2 reads FQNEAQ (reference sequence). The CDR3 length is 15 residues. CDR3 DNA: TGTGCCAGCATCCTCACAGGGGCGGGCGGTGAAAAACTGTTTTTT. Its translation is CASILTGAGGEKLFF.

A note on this clone: Other DNA sequences in the same sample also yield this CDR3. The chain recombines TRBV10-3 with TRBJ2-5; D is ambiguous. In germline, CDR1 is ENHRY, CDR2 SYGVKD. V was cut by 0 bases and J by 5 bases, with 4 bases left in between. The CDR3 loop spans 12 amino acids. CDR3 residues: CAISESRETQYF. CDR3 sequence (DNA): TGTGCCATCAGTGAGTCGAGGGAGACCCAGTACTTC.

The rearrangement joins TRBV10-3 to TRBJ1-4, with unresolved D. V lost 3 bases and J lost 3, with 8 bases in between. There are 14 residues in the CDR3. CDR1 is ENHRY, CDR2 SYGVKD, per germline. DNA of the CDR3: TGTGCCATCAGTGAAAAACTCCCTAATGAAAAACTGTTTTTT. Its translation: CAISEKLPNEKLFF.